This T cell receptor beta chain originates from a study of shared clonotypes between healthy human individuals. Libraries were prepared by immunoSEQ multiplex PCR; TCRdb keeps only in-frame clonotypes and omits some of them. The table lists about 300,000 clones, around two thirds of them singletons. General study results and limits: In a few donors, around 5% of naive CD4 clonotypes appeared in common.

With respect to this clone: Its specificity is unknown.

Memory CD4+ cells were the fraction left after CD45RA+ naive selection. This CDR3 contains 13 residues. Germline-derived CDR1 and CDR2 are MGHRA and YSYEKL. The V segment lost 1 base and the J segment 8 bases; nucleotides outside the gene matches: 2. V gene TRBV4-1 combines with J gene TRBJ1-2, with 9 bases lining up with TRBD1. The TCR originated in a man aged 25 to 40 in good health. Sequences were obtained from memory CD4+ T cells sorted from blood. Indicated subset: CD45RA-negative fraction. The CDR3 sequence: CASSQGDRVGYTF. CDR3 nucleotide sequence: TGCGCCAGCAGCCAAGGGGACAGGGTAGGCTACACCTTC.